This T cell receptor (beta chain) originates from a study of shared clonotypes between healthy human individuals. Across the whole study: Used for every donor were three CD4 naive, three CD4 memory, two CD8 naive and one CD8 memory plate. Study-wide points: Limitation of the genetic and exposure-history diversity represented came from the few donors. For naive CD4 cells, roughly 5% of clonotypes were shared across a few donors.

It was CD45RO-negative cells, positively selected for CCR7, that made up naive CD8 cells, with terminally differentiated effector memory CD45RA+ cells excluded. V was cut by 6 bases and J by 4 bases, with 15 bases left in between. CDR3 length: 14 amino acids. The germline gives CDR1 MNHEY, CDR2 SMNVEV (reference sequence). Remarks on this clone: Its antigen remains unknown.

The data were produced by immunoSEQ multiplex PCR, yet TCRdb's version contains in-frame clones alone and is incomplete. This sample has millions of clones; approximately 94% occur once, and the top ten carry 1.5% to 2%. This TCR was recovered from a man between 18 and 35 years old in good health. Some clones in this sample may be carry-over from other donors' samples. Sequenced material: naive CD8+ T cells from PBMCs. This chain links TRBV27 with TRBJ1-1; possible D gene TRBD1, 5 bases. The CDR3 protein is CASSPPGVGTEAFF. CDR3 nucleotides: TGTGCCAGCAGCCCCCCGGGGGTCGGCACTGAAGCTTTCTTT.